This TCR beta chain was identified during a study of blood T cell repertoires in COVID-19. Libraries were prepared by immunoSEQ multiplex PCR; TCRdb keeps only in-frame clonotypes and omits some of them. The table shows under 300,000 clones, with about four fifths occurring only once. The source is a man aged 25-45 years who had recovered from COVID-19. Material: peripheral blood.

The CDR3: CATWGGPETGELFF. Written as DNA, the CDR3 is TGTGCCACCTGGGGGGGGCCGGAAACCGGGGAGCTGTTTTTT. J is TRBJ2-2 and V is TRBV24-1, with D possibly being TRBD2 (7 bases). CDR3 length: 14 residues. From germline, CDR1 is KGHDR and CDR2 SFDVKD. With 9 bases removed from V and 5 bases from J, the gap between germline ends came to 15 bases.